Listed here are 29 T cell receptor beta chains from one sample, sequenced in a study of blood T cell repertoires in COVID-19. Clones were read by immunoSEQ multiplex PCR, and TCRdb kept only the in-frame ones, dropping some. The repertoire holds fewer than 200,000 clones, with about 74% as singletons. Material: peripheral blood. The receptors stem from a woman aged 80 or older with acute or convalescent COVID-19.

The chain combines TRBV2 with TRBJ2-1; D remains unclear. Trimming pared 0 bases from V and 6 bases from J, leaving 12 bases between. CDR3 length: 15 amino acids. Germline V gene data show CDR1 as SNHLY and CDR2 as FYNNEI. CDR3: CASSEASTIRNEQFF. The CDR3 DNA sequence: TGTGCCAGCAGTGAAGCTAGCACCATACGCAATGAGCAGTTCTTC.

This chain joins TRBV5-5 and TRBJ2-3, with TRBD2 identical over 7 bases. From germline, CDR1 is SGHKS and CDR2 YYEKEE (reference sequence). The ends lost 4 bases at V and 2 bases at J; junction bases unmatched: 4. The CDR3 runs 14 residues. The CDR3 spells CASSRDYYTDTQYF. The CDR3 DNA sequence: TGTGCCAGCAGCCGGGACTACTACACAGATACGCAGTATTTT.

The chain carries TRBV7-9 and TRBJ1-2; TRBD1 aligns across 7 bases. CDR1 and CDR2 from the germline V gene are SEHNR and FQNEAQ (reference sequence). This CDR3 has 14 amino acids. The J segment lost 3 bases and the V segment lost 7 bases, leaving 8 bases of the junction unmatched. CDR3 bases: TGTGCCAGCACCCGGGACAGTCTAGACTATGGCTACACCTTC. Its protein product is CASTRDSLDYGYTF.

The rearrangement uses TRBV5-4 and TRBJ2-1; no firm D call. The CDR3 consists of 11 residues. Trimming stripped 4 bases from V and 7 bases from J, with 6 bases between. Germline V gene data show CDR1 as SGHNT and CDR2 as YYREEE (reference sequence). The CDR3 nucleotides read TGTGCCAGCAGCACGGGTAATGAGCAGTTCTTC. Translating it yields CASSTGNEQFF.

This clone was observed a few times. V gene TRBV5-1 combines with J gene TRBJ2-5; 11 bases fit TRBD2. The CDR3 contains 17 residues. The junction had 8 bases not matched to a gene; V was cut back by 0 bases and J by 4 bases. Germline V lookup: CDR1 SGHRS, CDR2 YFSETQ. CDR3: CASSLAMLAGGRETQYF. CDR3 coding DNA: TGCGCCAGCAGCTTGGCCATGCTAGCGGGAGGAAGAGAGACCCAGTACTTC.

The rearrangement joins TRBV5-4 to TRBJ2-1; 8 bases line up with TRBD2. The CDR3 is made up of 14 amino acids. J was trimmed by 5 bases and V by 3 bases; bases with no gene match: 4. Per the germline V gene, CDR1 is SGHNT and CDR2 is YYREEE (reference sequence). The CDR3 is CASSSAGGDNEQFF. The CDR3, as DNA: TGTGCCAGCAGCTCGGCCGGGGGGGACAATGAGCAGTTCTTC.

The chain uses TRBV7-9 and TRBJ2-3; D unclear. Trimming pared 5 bases from V and 4 bases from J, leaving 4 bases between. Germline V gene sequence: CDR1 SEHNR, CDR2 FQNEAQ (reference sequence). The CDR3 contains 11 residues. The chain's CDR3 is CASSRADTQYF. The CDR3 coding sequence is TGTGCCAGCAGCCGTGCAGATACGCAGTATTTT.

Concerning this clone itself: Relative to the germline gene, one junction end is altered; a read error may explain this. The rearrangement joins TRBV7-2 to TRBJ2-1, with 10 bases aligning to TRBD2. Germline values: CDR1 SGHTA, CDR2 FQGNSA. This CDR3 contains 16 residues. The CDR3 DNA is TGTGCCAGCAGGTTAGGTGGGCTAGCGGGAGTCAATGAGCAGTTCTTC. Translation gives CASRLGGLAGVNEQFF.

The chain combines TRBV7-7 with TRBJ2-2, with D possibly TRBD1 on 6 matching bases. Trimming pared 1 base from V and 5 bases from J, leaving 11 bases between. Per germline, CDR1 SSHAT and CDR2 FNYEAQ (reference sequence). The CDR3 covers 15 residues. The CDR3 DNA is TGTGCCAGCAGCTTAGGCAGGGGAGAAACCGGGGAGCTGTTTTTT. It yields the protein CASSLGRGETGELFF.

The chain joins TRBV27 to TRBJ2-1, with TRBD1 identical over 9 bases. This CDR3 is 17 amino acids long. Per germline, CDR1 MNHEY and CDR2 SMNVEV (reference sequence). V gave up 7 bases and J gave up 10 bases; unmatched junction bases: 20. The CDR3 loop is CASILRWPGQGLREQFF. The CDR3, as DNA: TGTGCCAGCATCCTCAGGTGGCCGGGACAGGGTCTGAGGGAGCAGTTCTTC.

The chain uses TRBV7-8 and TRBJ1-1; D uncertain. CDR1 and CDR2 from the germline V gene are SGHVS and FQNEAQ. V gave up 1 base and J gave up 3 bases, with 6 bases separating them. This CDR3 spans 13 amino acids. Written as DNA, the CDR3 is TGTGCCAGCAGCTTAGGGGAGGACACTGAAGCTTTCTTT. Amino acids: CASSLGEDTEAFF.

The CDR3 DNA reads TGTGCCAGCTCACCACGGGAGGGCGGTTACAATGAGCAGTTCTTC. This gives the protein CASSPREGGYNEQFF. This chain joins TRBV18 and TRBJ2-1, with TRBD2 identical over 7 bases. After removal of 1 base from V and 4 bases from J, the junction contained 4 bases not matched to a gene. The CDR3 contains 15 residues. Germline V lookup: CDR1 KGHSH, CDR2 LQKENI.

V gene TRBV10-3 combines with J gene TRBJ2-1; D gene uncertain. Germline CDR1 reads ENHRY; CDR2 reads SYGVKD. This CDR3 spans 14 amino acids. V was cut by 6 bases and J by 0 bases, with 9 bases left in between. The CDR3 DNA is TGTGCCATCAGCCTAGATAGCTCCTACAATGAGCAGTTCTTC. Translated, it gives CAISLDSSYNEQFF.

This clone was observed a handful of times. The CDR3 nucleotides are TGTGCCAGCAGTGTCGGACAGATGAACACTGAAGCTTTCTTT. Its translation is CASSVGQMNTEAFF. V gene TRBV28 combines with J gene TRBJ1-1; tentatively, D is TRBD1 (6 bases). The V end was cut by 5 bases, the J end by 0 bases, with 10 bases between. Germline CDR1 is MDHEN and CDR2 is SYDVKM. This CDR3 comprises 14 residues.

This chain connects TRBV5-1 to TRBJ2-1; TRBD2 matches at 11 bases. There are 17 residues in the CDR3. Germline CDR1 SGHRS, CDR2 YFSETQ. J gave up 2 bases and V 4 bases, and 8 bases lay outside the gene matches. The CDR3 loop reads CASSGISGRVPYNEQFF. The CDR3 nucleotides are TGCGCCAGCAGCGGGATTAGCGGGAGGGTTCCCTACAATGAGCAGTTCTTC.

V is TRBV30 and J is TRBJ2-3; TRBD1 is a possible D gene (6 bases). The CDR3 runs 14 residues. Germline V gives CDR1 GTSNPN, CDR2 SVGIG (reference sequence). Deletions cut 8 bases from V and 0 bases from J, with 15 bases between. CDR3 amino acids: CASQTGASTDTQYF. Written as DNA, the CDR3 is TGTGCCAGCCAGACAGGAGCTAGCACAGATACGCAGTATTTT.

This clone was observed a handful of times. The chain carries TRBV5-1 and TRBJ1-1; a weak D match, TRBD1 (6 bases). The V end lost 0 bases, the J end lost 6 bases, and 9 bases lay between the germline ends. Germline loops: CDR1 SGHRS, CDR2 YFSETQ. The CDR3 runs 13 residues. The CDR3 DNA follows: TGCGCCAGCAGCTTGGCCAGGGGTGCTGAAGCTTTCTTT. This sequence encodes CASSLARGAEAFF.

V and J are TRBV7-2 and TRBJ1-3, with 7 bases that match TRBD1. With 4 bases clipped from V and 0 bases from J, the junction kept 3 bases outside the gene matches. The CDR3 loop spans 15 amino acids. From germline, CDR1 is SGHTA and CDR2 FQGNSA. The CDR3 region has the DNA TGTGCCAGCAGCTCGACAGGGACCTCTGGAAACACCATATATTTT. Translating gives CASSSTGTSGNTIYF.

The chain joins TRBV5-3 to TRBJ2-2; D is unclear. TRBV5-3 is annotated as an ORF whose role is uncertain. V lost 0 bases and J 4 bases, leaving 4 bases between the germline ends. CDR3 length: 13 amino acids. CDR3 DNA: TGTGCCAGAAGCTTGGGCGGCACCGGGGAGCTGTTTTTT. Translating gives CARSLGGTGELFF.

The V call is TRBV18, the J call TRBJ2-1; D not resolved. CDR1 KGHSH and CDR2 LQKENI come from the germline V gene. CDR3 length: 15 residues. V lost 3 bases and J 4 bases, leaving 13 bases between the germline ends. The CDR3 protein is CASSPLTDSYNEQFF. CDR3 in DNA: TGTGCCAGCTCACCGTTGACTGATAGTTACAATGAGCAGTTCTTC.

This chain connects TRBV19 to TRBJ1-2; 8 bases line up with TRBD1. Germline CDR1 reads LNHDA; CDR2 reads SQIVND (reference sequence). The CDR3 length is 15 residues. The V segment lost 3 bases and the J segment 2 bases; nucleotides outside the gene matches: 5. CDR3 loop: CASSINAGGNYGYTF. Written as DNA, the CDR3 is TGTGCCAGTAGTATTAATGCAGGGGGCAACTATGGCTACACCTTC.

Only one count was recorded for this clone. CDR3 DNA sequence: TGTGCCAGCAGTTCTTCCGGACTAATCTACAATGAGCAGTTCTTC. This encodes CASSSSGLIYNEQFF. The chain is built from TRBV6-5 and TRBJ2-1; tentatively, D is TRBD2 (6 bases). This CDR3 comprises 15 residues. V shed 4 bases and J shed 3 bases, with 13 bases lying between them. CDR1 is MNHEY and CDR2 is SVGAGI in the germline V gene.

The V gene is TRBV5-6, the J gene TRBJ2-3; the D gene is possibly TRBD1 (6 bases). Germline CDR1 and CDR2: SGHDT and YYEEEE. The CDR3 is made up of 14 amino acids. With 6 bases removed from V and 2 bases from J, the gap between germline ends came to 13 bases. The CDR3 nucleotides read TGTGCCAGCAATCCACAGGGAATCACAGATACGCAGTATTTT. This gives the protein CASNPQGITDTQYF.

V gene TRBV29-1 combines with J gene TRBJ1-3; D is uncertain. Germline V gives CDR1 SQVTM, CDR2 ANQGSEA. Trimming took 4 bases from V and 4 from J, leaving 8 bases between them. This CDR3 contains 12 residues. The CDR3 is CSVVGSGNTIYF. The CDR3 region has the DNA TGCAGCGTTGTAGGGAGCGGAAACACCATATATTTT.

This chain connects TRBV3-1 (or the pseudogene TRBV3-2) to TRBJ2-7; the match to TRBD2 covers 8 bases. J lost 5 bases, V lost 2 bases, and 11 bases had no gene match. In germline, CDR1 is LGHDT, CDR2 YNNKEL (reference sequence). CDR3 length: 16 amino acids. CDR3 amino acids: CASSQTLRSGKDEQYF. The CDR3 nucleotides read TGTGCCAGCAGCCAAACTCTGCGTAGCGGGAAGGACGAGCAGTACTTC.

The J gene is TRBJ2-1, the V gene TRBV19, with 7 bases identical to TRBD2. The germline CDR1 and CDR2 sequences are LNHDA and SQIVND (reference sequence). The V gene end was trimmed by 3 bases and the J gene end by 5 bases; junction bases not matched to a gene: 1. This CDR3 contains 13 residues. The CDR3 DNA reads TGTGCCAGTAGTATCGCGGGGGACAATGAGCAGTTCTTC. Protein: CASSIAGDNEQFF.

This clone was seen a few times. V and J are TRBV30 and TRBJ2-7; tentatively, D is TRBD2 (5 bases). This CDR3 comprises 14 residues. V was shortened by 4 bases and J by 0 bases, with 13 bases between the two germline ends. CDR1 is GTSNPN, CDR2 SVGIG, per germline (reference sequence). The CDR3 nucleotides read TGTGCCTGGACACCTAAAGGGAGCTCCTACGAGCAGTACTTC. Translation gives CAWTPKGSSYEQYF.

The V and J genes are TRBV19 and TRBJ2-3; 14 nucleotides match TRBD2. This CDR3 contains 17 residues. Losses at the gene ends were 2 bases for V and 8 bases for J; bases not matched to a gene: 9. Germline CDR1 is LNHDA and CDR2 is SQIVND (reference sequence). Here the CDR3 DNA reads TGTGCCAGTAGTATATTCCCGGGACTAGCGGGAGAGAGTACGCAGTATTTT. Protein sequence: CASSIFPGLAGESTQYF.

Here the CDR3 reads CASSLRQGTDTQYF. Written as DNA, the CDR3 is TGCGCCAGCAGCTTGAGGCAGGGGACAGATACGCAGTATTTT. V and J are TRBV5-1 and TRBJ2-3, with D perhaps TRBD1 (6 bases). There are 14 residues in the CDR3. Trimming stripped 1 base from V and 3 bases from J, with 9 bases between. Germline CDR1 SGHRS, CDR2 YFSETQ. The full variable domain, completed using reference TRBV5-1 and TRBJ2-3, is KAGVTQTPRYLIKTRGQQVTLSCSPISGHRSVSWYQQTPGQGLQFLFEYFSETQRNKGNFPGRFSGRQFSNSRSEMNVSTLELGDSALYLCASSLRQGTDTQYFGPGTRLTVL.